This TCR beta chain appears in the sequencing data of a study of CD8+ T cells in alopecia areata. Study context: It was oral tofacitinib, at 5 to 10 mg twice daily, that treated patients received.

V was pared by 4 bases and J by 5 bases, with 14 bases between. The CDR3 totals 14 residues. Germline assignment: CDR1 SNHLY and CDR2 FYNNEI. In each case, RNA was isolated and then reverse transcribed into cDNA as the sequencing template. TCRdb's table, derived via immunoSEQ multiplex PCR, lists solely in-frame clones and lacks some. The data hold 90,000 to 100,000 clones, with 41% observed a single time. Sequenced: CD4+ T cells sorted from blood. This sequence was found in a human donor with alopecia areata. V is TRBV2 and J is TRBJ1-1; D is unresolved. The CDR3 coding sequence is TGTGCCAGCAGTGGTGGCCTAGCCGAGACTGAAGCTTTCTTT. Residues: CASSGGLAETEAFF.